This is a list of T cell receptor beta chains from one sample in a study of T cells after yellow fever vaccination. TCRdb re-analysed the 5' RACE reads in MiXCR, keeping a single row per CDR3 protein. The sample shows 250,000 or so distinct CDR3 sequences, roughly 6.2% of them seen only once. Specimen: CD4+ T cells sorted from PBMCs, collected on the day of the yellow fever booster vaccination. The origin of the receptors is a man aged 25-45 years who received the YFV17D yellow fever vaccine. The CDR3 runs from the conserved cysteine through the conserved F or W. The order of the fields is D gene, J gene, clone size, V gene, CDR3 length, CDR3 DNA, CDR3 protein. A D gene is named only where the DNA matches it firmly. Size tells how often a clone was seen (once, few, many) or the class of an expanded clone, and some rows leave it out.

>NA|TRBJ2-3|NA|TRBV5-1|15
TGCGCCAGCAGTCGTATGACGGAGGTCACAGATGCGCAGTATTTT
CASSRMTEVTDAQYF
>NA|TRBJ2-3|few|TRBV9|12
TGTGCCAGCAGCTACCTCACAGATACGCAGTATTTT
CASSYLTDTQYF
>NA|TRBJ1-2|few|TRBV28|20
TGTGCCAGCAGTCCCCCCATTCGTGGGAAGGCCTCCTTAGCTAACTATGGCTACACCTTC
CASSPPIRGKASLANYGYTF
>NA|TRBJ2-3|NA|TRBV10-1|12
TGCGCCAGCAGTGAGTCTCGGGATAGGCAGTATTTT
CASSESRDRQYF
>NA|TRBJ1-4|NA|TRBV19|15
TGTGCCAGTAGTACCCGACGGGCGACTAATGAAAAACTGTTTTTT
CASSTRRATNEKLFF
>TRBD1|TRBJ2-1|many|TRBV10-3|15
TGTGCCATCAGAGATAGACAGGGGGCCAACAATGAGCAGTTCTTC
CAIRDRQGANNEQFF
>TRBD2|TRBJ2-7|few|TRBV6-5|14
TGTGCCAGCAGTTACACTAGCGGGAGTAACGAGCAGTACTTC
CASSYTSGSNEQYF
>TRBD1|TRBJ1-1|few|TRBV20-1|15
TGCAGTGCTAGAGTGGGACAGCGGTTAAACACTGAAGCTTTCTTT
CSARVGQRLNTEAFF
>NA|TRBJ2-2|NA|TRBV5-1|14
TGCGCCAGCAGCTTGGACTCGCAGCCCGGGGAGCTGTTTTTT
CASSLDSQPGELFF
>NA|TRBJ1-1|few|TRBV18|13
TGTGCCAGCTCACCACAGGGTTGGACTGAAGCTTTCTTT
CASSPQGWTEAFF
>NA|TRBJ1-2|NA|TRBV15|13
TGTGCCACCAGCAGACAGGGTTCAGGTGGCTACACCTTC
CATSRQGSGGYTF
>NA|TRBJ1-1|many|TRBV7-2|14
TGTGCCAGCAGCGGCCGACAGGCAAACACTGAAGCTTTCTTT
CASSGRQANTEAFF
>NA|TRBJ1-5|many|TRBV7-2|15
TGTGCCAGCAGCTTAGAGGGTAATAGCAATCAGCCCCAGCATTTT
CASSLEGNSNQPQHF
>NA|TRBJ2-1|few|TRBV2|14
TGTGCCAGCAGTGTGGACGTGGCCTACAATGAGCAGTTCTTC
CASSVDVAYNEQFF
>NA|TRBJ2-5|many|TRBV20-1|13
TGCAGTGCTAGAGAGGGGGGGCTAGAGACCCAGTACTTC
CSAREGGLETQYF
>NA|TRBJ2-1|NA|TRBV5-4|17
TGTGCCAGCAGCTTTAGTGGGATTGGAAGCTCCTACAATGAGCAGTTCTTC
CASSFSGIGSSYNEQFF
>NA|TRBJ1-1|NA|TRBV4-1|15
TGCGCCAGCAGCCAAGGGGGCGCTGAGAACACTGAAGCTTTCTTT
CASSQGGAENTEAFF
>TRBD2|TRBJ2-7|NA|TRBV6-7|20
TGTGCCAGCAGTTACTCCGAAAAAATAGCGGGCGCCTCCCTATTCTGGCGGCAGTACTTC
CASSYSEKIAGASLFWRQYF
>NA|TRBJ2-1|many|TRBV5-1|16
TGCGCCAGCAGCCCGGGTGGGCTAGCGAGGACAACTGAGCAGTTCTTC
CASSPGGLARTTEQFF
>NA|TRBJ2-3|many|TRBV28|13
TGTGCCAGCACTGGCGGTCGCACAGATACGCAGTATTTT
CASTGGRTDTQYF
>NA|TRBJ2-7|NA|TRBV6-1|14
TGTGCCAGCAGTCGTACTGCGCCGTCCTACGAGCAGTACTTC
CASSRTAPSYEQYF
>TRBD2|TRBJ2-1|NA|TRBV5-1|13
TGCGCCAGCAGCTCCGGGGGGGGTAATGAGCAGTTCTTC
CASSSGGGNEQFF
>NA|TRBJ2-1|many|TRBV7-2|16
TGTGCCAGCAAAGAACGGCTAGCAGGGATCTACAATGAGCAGTTCTTC
CASKERLAGIYNEQFF
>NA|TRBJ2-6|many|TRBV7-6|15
TGTGCCAGCAGCCCCGGGATCTCTGGGGCCAACGTCCTGACTTTC
CASSPGISGANVLTF
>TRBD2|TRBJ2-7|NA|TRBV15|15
TGTGCCACCAGCAGCCTTGGACTAGCGGACTACGAGCAGTACTTC
CATSSLGLADYEQYF
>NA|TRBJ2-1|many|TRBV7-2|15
TGCGCCAGCAGCTTGGCTGCTAGCTCCTACAATGAGCAGTTCTTC
CASSLAASSYNEQFF
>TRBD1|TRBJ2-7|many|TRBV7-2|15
TGTGCCAGCAGCCCAGGGGACAGTGGACAGGGAGAGCAGTACTTC
CASSPGDSGQGEQYF
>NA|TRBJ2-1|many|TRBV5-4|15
TGTGCCACCACGATCCCCCACGGCTCCTACAATGAGCAGTTCTTC
CATTIPHGSYNEQFF
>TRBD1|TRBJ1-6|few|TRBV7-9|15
TGTGCCAGCAGCGCTTGGGACAGTATTAATTCACCCCTCCACTTT
CASSAWDSINSPLHF
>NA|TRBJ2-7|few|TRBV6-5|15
TGTGCCAGCAGCCGAGACACCCACCCCCCCTACGAGCAGTACTTC
CASSRDTHPPYEQYF
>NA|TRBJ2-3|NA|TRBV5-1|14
TGCGCCGGCAGCTTGGACATTACTTCAGATACGCAGTATTTT
CAGSLDITSDTQYF
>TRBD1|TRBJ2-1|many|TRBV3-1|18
TGTGCCAGCAGCCAAGGTGTCCGAGTCGGTTCAGGGGGAAATGAGCAGTTCTTC
CASSQGVRVGSGGNEQFF
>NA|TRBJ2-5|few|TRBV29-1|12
TGCAGCGTCGGGCAAAAGCAAGAGACCCAGTACTTC
CSVGQKQETQYF
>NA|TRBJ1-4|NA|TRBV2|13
TGTGCCAGCAGTGCCCAGGGTGGTGAAAAACTGTTTTTT
CASSAQGGEKLFF
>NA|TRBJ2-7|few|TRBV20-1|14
TGCAGTGCCTCCCGAGGAGGGGCGGGGTACGAGCAGTACTTC
CSASRGGAGYEQYF
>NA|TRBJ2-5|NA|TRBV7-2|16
TGTGCCAGCAGCCGCACCCCTCCCAGGGTACAAGAGACCCAGTACTTC
CASSRTPPRVQETQYF
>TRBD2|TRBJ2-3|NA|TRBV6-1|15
TGTGCCAGCAGTCAAGGAGAGGGAGGGTCAGATACGCAGTATTTT
CASSQGEGGSDTQYF
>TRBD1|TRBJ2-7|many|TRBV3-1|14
TGTGCCAGCAGCCGGGGACAGGGGGGCTACGAGCAGTACTTC
CASSRGQGGYEQYF
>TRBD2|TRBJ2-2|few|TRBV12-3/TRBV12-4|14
TGTGCCAGCAGTTTAGGGACTAGCGGGAGGGAGCTGTTTTTT
CASSLGTSGRELFF
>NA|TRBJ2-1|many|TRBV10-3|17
TGTGCCATCAGTGGGTGGGGTGCGACGAGCTCCTACAATGAGCAGTTCTTC
CAISGWGATSSYNEQFF
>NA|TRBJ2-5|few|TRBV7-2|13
TGTGCCAGCAGCCCTAAAGGGGGGGAGACCCAGTACTTC
CASSPKGGETQYF
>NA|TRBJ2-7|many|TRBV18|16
TGTGCCAGCTCACCACCCCTTCCGTACAGCTCCTACGAGCAGTACTTC
CASSPPLPYSSYEQYF
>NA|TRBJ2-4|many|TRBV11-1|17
TGTGCCAGCAGCTTAGGAGCCGGGCTCCTAGCCAAAAACATTCAGTACTTC
CASSLGAGLLAKNIQYF